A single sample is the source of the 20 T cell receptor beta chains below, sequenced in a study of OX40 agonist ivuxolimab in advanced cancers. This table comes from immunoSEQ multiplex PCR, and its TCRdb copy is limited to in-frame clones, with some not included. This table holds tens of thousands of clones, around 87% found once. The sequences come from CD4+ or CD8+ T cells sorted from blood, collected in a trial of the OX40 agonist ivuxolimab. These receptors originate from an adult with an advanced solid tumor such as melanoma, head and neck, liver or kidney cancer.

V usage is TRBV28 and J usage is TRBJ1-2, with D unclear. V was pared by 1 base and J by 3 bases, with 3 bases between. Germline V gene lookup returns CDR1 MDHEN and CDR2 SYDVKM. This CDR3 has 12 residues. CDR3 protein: CASSLYYYGYTF. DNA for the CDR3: TGTGCCAGCAGTTTATACTACTATGGCTACACCTTC.

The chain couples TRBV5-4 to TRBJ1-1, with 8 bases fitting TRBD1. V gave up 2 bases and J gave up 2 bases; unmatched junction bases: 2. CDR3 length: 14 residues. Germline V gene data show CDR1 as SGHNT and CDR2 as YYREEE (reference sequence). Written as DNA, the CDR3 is TGTGCCAGCAGCTTTGGACAGGGTAACACTGAAGCTTTCTTT. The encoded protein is CASSFGQGNTEAFF.

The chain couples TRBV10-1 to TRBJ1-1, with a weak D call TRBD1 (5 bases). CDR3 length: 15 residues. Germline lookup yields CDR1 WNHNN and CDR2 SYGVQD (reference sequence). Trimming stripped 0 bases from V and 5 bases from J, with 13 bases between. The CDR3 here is CASSESGRGITEAFF. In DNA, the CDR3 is TGCGCCAGCAGTGAGTCGGGAAGGGGAATAACTGAAGCTTTCTTT.

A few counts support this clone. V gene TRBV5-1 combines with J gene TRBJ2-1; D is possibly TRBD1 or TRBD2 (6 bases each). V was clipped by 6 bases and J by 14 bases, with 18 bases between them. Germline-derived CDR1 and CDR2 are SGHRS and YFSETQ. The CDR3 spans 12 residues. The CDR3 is CASTLRGGREFF. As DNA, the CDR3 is TGCGCCAGCACCCTCAGGGGAGGTAGGGAGTTCTTC. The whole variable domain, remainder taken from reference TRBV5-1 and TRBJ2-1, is KAGVTQTPRYLIKTRGQQVTLSCSPISGHRSVSWYQQTPGQGLQFLFEYFSETQRNKGNFPGRFSGRQFSNSRSEMNVSTLELGDSALYLCASTLRGGREFFGPGTRLTVL.

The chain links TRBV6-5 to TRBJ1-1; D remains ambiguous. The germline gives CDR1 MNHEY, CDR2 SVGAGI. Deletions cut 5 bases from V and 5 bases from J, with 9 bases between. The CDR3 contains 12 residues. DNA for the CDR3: TGTGCCAGCAGTGATCTTTCGACTGAAGCTTTCTTT. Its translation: CASSDLSTEAFF.

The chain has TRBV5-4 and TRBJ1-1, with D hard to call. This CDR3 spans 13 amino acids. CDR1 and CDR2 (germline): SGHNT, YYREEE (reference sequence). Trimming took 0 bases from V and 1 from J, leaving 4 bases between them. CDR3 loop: CASSLEKNTEAFF. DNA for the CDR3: TGTGCCAGCAGCTTGGAGAAGAACACTGAAGCTTTCTTT.

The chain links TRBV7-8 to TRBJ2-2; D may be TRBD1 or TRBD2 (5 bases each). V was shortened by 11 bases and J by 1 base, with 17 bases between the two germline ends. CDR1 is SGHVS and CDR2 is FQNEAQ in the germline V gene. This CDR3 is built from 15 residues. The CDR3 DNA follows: TGTGCCTCCTCCGGGACCGCTATGAACACCGGGGAGCTGTTTTTT. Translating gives CASSGTAMNTGELFF.

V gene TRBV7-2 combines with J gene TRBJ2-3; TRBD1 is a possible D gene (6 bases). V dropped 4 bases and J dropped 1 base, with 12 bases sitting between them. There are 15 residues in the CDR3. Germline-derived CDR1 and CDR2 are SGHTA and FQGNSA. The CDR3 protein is CASSSQGSGTDTQYF. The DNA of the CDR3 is TGTGCCAGCAGCTCACAGGGTTCGGGCACAGATACGCAGTATTTT.

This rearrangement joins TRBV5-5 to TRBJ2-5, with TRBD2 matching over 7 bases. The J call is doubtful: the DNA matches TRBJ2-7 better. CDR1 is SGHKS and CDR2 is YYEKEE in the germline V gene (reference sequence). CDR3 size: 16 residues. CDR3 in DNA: TGTGCCAGCAGCTTGGCCGTGGGCGGGAGTTCTTACGAGCAGTACTTC. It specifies CASSLAVGGSSYEQYF.

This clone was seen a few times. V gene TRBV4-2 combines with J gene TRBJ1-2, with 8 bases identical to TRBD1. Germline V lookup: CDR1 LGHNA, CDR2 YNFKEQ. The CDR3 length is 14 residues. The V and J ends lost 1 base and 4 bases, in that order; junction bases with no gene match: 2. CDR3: CASSQAGGAYGYTF. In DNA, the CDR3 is TGTGCCAGCAGCCAAGCAGGGGGCGCCTATGGCTACACCTTC.

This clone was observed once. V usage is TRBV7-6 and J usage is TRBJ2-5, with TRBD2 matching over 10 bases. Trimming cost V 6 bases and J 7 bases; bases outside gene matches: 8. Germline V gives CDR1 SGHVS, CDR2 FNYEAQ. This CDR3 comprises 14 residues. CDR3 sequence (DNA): TGTGCCAGCAGGCCAGCGGGGGGGCCGGGGACCCAGTACTTC. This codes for CASRPAGGPGTQYF.

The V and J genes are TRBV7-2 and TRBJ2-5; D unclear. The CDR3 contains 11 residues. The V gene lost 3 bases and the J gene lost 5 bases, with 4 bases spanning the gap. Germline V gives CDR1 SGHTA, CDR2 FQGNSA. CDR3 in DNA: TGTGCCAGCAGCTTGTGGGAGACCCAGTACTTC. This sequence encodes CASSLWETQYF.

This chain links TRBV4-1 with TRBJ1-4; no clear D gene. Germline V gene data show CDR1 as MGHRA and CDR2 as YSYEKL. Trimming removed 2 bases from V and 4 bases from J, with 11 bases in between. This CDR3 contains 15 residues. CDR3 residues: CASSQPPILNEKLFF. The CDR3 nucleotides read TGCGCCAGCAGCCAACCCCCGATCCTTAATGAAAAACTGTTTTTT.

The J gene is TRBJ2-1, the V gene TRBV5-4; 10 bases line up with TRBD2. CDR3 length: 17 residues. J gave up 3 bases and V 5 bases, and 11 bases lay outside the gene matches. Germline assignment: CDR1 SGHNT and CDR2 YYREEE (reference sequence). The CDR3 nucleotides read TGTGCCAGCAGAGACGGCAGCGGGAGGGCCCTCTACAATGAGCAGTTCTTC. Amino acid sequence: CASRDGSGRALYNEQFF.

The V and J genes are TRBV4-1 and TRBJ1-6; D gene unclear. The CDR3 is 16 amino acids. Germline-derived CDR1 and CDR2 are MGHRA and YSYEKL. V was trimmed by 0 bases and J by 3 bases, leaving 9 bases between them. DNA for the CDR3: TGCGCCAGCAGCCAAGAGGTCGCAGACTATAATTCACCCCTCCACTTT. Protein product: CASSQEVADYNSPLHF.

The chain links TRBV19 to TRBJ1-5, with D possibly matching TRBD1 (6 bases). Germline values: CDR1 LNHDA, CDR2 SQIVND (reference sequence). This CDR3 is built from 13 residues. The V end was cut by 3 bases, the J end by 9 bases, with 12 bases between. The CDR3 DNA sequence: TGTGCCAGTAGTATCCAGGGGACGGGGCCCCAGCATTTT. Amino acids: CASSIQGTGPQHF. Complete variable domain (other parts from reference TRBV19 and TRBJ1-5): DGGITQSPKYLFRKEGQNVTLSCEQNLNHDAMYWYRQDPGQGLRLIYYSQIVNDFQKGDIAEGYSVSREKKESFPLTVTSAQKNPTAFYLCASSIQGTGPQHFGDGTRLSIL.

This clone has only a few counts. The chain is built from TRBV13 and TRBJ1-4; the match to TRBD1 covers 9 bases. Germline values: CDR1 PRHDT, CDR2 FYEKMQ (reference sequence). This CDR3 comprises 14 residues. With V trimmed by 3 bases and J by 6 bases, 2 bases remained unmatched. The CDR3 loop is CASSFGDRDEKLFF. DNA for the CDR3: TGTGCCAGCAGCTTTGGGGACAGGGATGAAAAACTGTTTTTT.

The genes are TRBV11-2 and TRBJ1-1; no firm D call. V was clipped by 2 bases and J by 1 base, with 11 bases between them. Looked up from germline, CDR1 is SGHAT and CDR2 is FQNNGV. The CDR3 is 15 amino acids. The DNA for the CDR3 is TGTGCCAGCAGCTTAAAGTATGGGCAGAACACTGAAGCTTTCTTT. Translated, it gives CASSLKYGQNTEAFF.

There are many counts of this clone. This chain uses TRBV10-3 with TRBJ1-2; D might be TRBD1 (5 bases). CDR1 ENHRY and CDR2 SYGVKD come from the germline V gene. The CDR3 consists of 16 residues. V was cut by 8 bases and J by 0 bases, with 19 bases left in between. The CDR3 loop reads CAIGQPLAGSNYGYTF. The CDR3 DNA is TGTGCCATCGGTCAACCTCTGGCAGGGTCTAACTATGGCTACACCTTC.

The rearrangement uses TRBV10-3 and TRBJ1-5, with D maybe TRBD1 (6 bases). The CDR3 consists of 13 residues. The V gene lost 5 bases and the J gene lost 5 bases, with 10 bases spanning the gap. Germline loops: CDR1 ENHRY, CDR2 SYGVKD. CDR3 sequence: CAISRDTDQPQHF. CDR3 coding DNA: TGTGCCATCAGTCGGGACACTGATCAGCCCCAGCATTTT.